The clone carrying this T cell receptor beta chain was observed at least ten times. The antigen is not known. This record comes from a study of glioma-infiltrating T cells. Study results and limitations: Above-expected tissue-blood divergence occurred in all gliomas, most in low-grade ones. Only very few CDR3 sequences appeared in both tissue and blood.

The iRepertoire nested amplicon-rescue multiplex PCR amplified TCR alpha and beta CDR3s from RNA. For one-step reverse transcription and amplification, 100-400 ng of tissue mRNA or PBMC total RNA was used. TCRdb re-called the multiplex PCR reads through MiXCR, storing one row per CDR3 protein. The table has over 70,000 distinct CDR3 sequences, 23% seen once. The TCR comes from a human donor with low-grade glioma or glioblastoma, undergoing nonglioma brain surgery, or in good health (not recorded which). The sample taken for sequencing was glioma tissue, nonneoplastic brain tissue, or PBMCs (not recorded which).

CDR3 coding DNA: TGTGCCAGCCGCACTGGGTGGGCCGGCACAGATACGCAGTATTTT. It specifies CASRTGWAGTDTQYF. This chain joins TRBV6-2 or TRBV6-3 and TRBJ2-3; no definite D call. The CDR3 has 15 residues. V dropped 8 bases and J dropped 1 base, with 16 bases sitting between them. Germline V gene lookup returns CDR1 MNHEY and CDR2 SVGEGT.